Ten or more counts support the clone carrying this TCR beta chain. Via MiXCR, TCRdb re-called the RT-PCR reads, giving one row per CDR3 protein. Of fewer than 800,000 distinct CDR3 sequences in the sample, approximately 15% were seen once. Looked up from germline, CDR1 is SGHTA and CDR2 is FQGNSA. Trimming pared 5 bases from V and 4 bases from J, leaving 15 bases between. This CDR3 is built from 14 residues. This chain joins TRBV7-2 and TRBJ2-7; D gene ambiguous. This clonotype originated in a female donor in good health, serving as a healthy control. Sequencing was carried out using memory CD4+ T cells from blood. The CDR3 DNA is TGTGCCAGCAGCCCAGGCGTCGTGTATTACGAGCAGTACTTC. It translates to CASSPGVVYYEQYF.